A selection of T cell receptor beta chains follows, all from one sample in a study of blood T cells in healthy people across ages. TCRdb reprocessed the 5' RACE reads via MiXCR and lists one record per CDR3 protein. This table holds 550,000 to 800,000 distinct CDR3 sequences, approximately 31% found once. Sequences were obtained from blood. These receptors all come from a woman of 80 years or more in good health. The CDR3 runs from the conserved cysteine through the conserved F or W. D genes are given only for firm matches. Only some rows state a clone size, as once, few, many or a class for expanded clones.

>.|TRBJ2-5|many|TRBV7-8
TGTGCCAGCAGCTTCGGGTCCGGGGAGACCCAGTACTTC
CASSFGSGETQYF
>.|TRBJ1-5|.|TRBV12-3/TRBV12-4
TGTGCCAGCAGTCCCTGGGGGGCAGAGAATCAGCCCCAGCATTTT
CASSPWGAENQPQHF
>.|TRBJ2-7|many|TRBV9
TGTGCCAGCAGCGTCGGCCCACAGTCCTACGAGCAGTACTTC
CASSVGPQSYEQYF
>TRBD2|TRBJ2-7|.|TRBV13
TGTGCCAGTAGCCCTCCGGGAGGCGGGAGACACGAGCAGTACTTC
CASSPPGGGRHEQYF
>.|TRBJ2-1|.|TRBV6-4
TGTGCCAGCAGTGTAAGAGCCGACAATGAGCAGTTCTTC
CASSVRADNEQFF
>.|TRBJ2-5|.|TRBV20-1
TGCAGTGCTAGAGGTAGTCTGAAAGAGACCCAGTACTTC
CSARGSLKETQYF
>.|TRBJ1-5|.|TRBV20-1
TGCAGTGCTAGGGGGACTCTCAGTCAGCCCCAGCATTTT
CSARGTLSQPQHF
>.|TRBJ2-1|once|TRBV24-1
TGTGCCACCAGTGATAGGACGTTCGGGGAGACCCAGTTCTTC
CATSDRTFGETQFF
>.|TRBJ2-3|many|TRBV6-6
TGTGCCAGCAGCCCGACCTCCTTGAATACGCAGTATTTT
CASSPTSLNTQYF
>.|TRBJ1-2|many|TRBV12-3/TRBV12-4
TGTGCCAGCAGTTCTAGGGCCCTCACAGTTAATACTAACTATGGCTACACCTTC
CASSSRALTVNTNYGYTF
>.|TRBJ2-7|few|TRBV27
TGTGCCAGCAGCCATAGCAGGGGCTACGAGCAGTACTTC
CASSHSRGYEQYF
>.|TRBJ2-1|many|TRBV20-1
TGCAGTGCTAGAGTAGGAGACAGGGAGGTTAGTGAGCAGTTCTTC
CSARVGDREVSEQFF
>TRBD1|TRBJ2-7|many|TRBV7-6
TGTGCCAGCAGCCTTACGGACAGGTCCTACGAGCAGTACTTC
CASSLTDRSYEQYF
>.|TRBJ2-1|many|TRBV20-1
TGCAGTGCTAGAGTAGGTGGGGTCACCTACAATGAGCAGTTCTTC
CSARVGGVTYNEQFF
>.|TRBJ2-1|.|TRBV5-1
TGCGCCAGCAGGGCCCCCTCGGGCAATGAGCAGTTCTTC
CASRAPSGNEQFF
>TRBD1|TRBJ2-3|once|TRBV5-1
TGCGCCAGCAGCTTGGGACAGGGAAGATCCACAGATACGCAGTATTTT
CASSLGQGRSTDTQYF
>.|TRBJ1-4|.|TRBV10-3
TGTGCCATCAGTGAAGACTTAGGAGGGACTAATGAAATACTGTTTTTT
CAISEDLGGTNEILFF
>.|TRBJ2-7|.|TRBV2
TGTGCCAGCAGTGAAACCAGGGGAGGTGCGGGGGAGCAGTACTTC
CASSETRGGAGEQYF
>TRBD1|TRBJ1-2|.|TRBV28
TGTGCCAGCAGTCTCTCTACAGGGGTAGTGATACATGGCTACACCTTC
CASSLSTGVVIHGYTF
>.|TRBJ1-1|.|TRBV15
TGTGCCACCAGCAGAGAGGAAGGGGAGGGCACTGAAGCTTTCTTT
CATSREEGEGTEAFF
>TRBD2|TRBJ2-7|many|TRBV3-1
TGTGCCAGCAGCCACTCGACTAGCGGGGGGACCTACGAGCAGTACTTC
CASSHSTSGGTYEQYF
>TRBD1|TRBJ2-3|many|TRBV20-1
TGCAGTGCCCCTACAGGGGGCAGGATGGATACGCAGTATTTT
CSAPTGGRMDTQYF
>TRBD1|TRBJ1-2|many|TRBV3-1
TGTGCCAGCAGCCAGGGGACAGTGAGGAGTGGCTACACCTTC
CASSQGTVRSGYTF
>TRBD2|TRBJ2-7|many|TRBV6-1
TGTGCCAGCAGTGAGGGGGGGACGTCGTGGTGGCAGTACTTC
CASSEGGTSWWQYF
>.|TRBJ2-7|many|TRBV5-6
TGTGCCAGCAGCTTCGAACCTTACGAGCAGTACTTC
CASSFEPYEQYF
>TRBD2|TRBJ2-1|.|TRBV29-1
TGCAGCGGGAGGACTAGAACCGCCAACAATGAGCAGTTCTTC
CSGRTRTANNEQFF
>.|TRBJ1-1|.|TRBV19
TGTGCCAGTACCACCGTGAGGGTTGCCACTGAAGCTTTCTTT
CASTTVRVATEAFF
>TRBD1|TRBJ1-2|.|TRBV12-3/TRBV12-4
TGTGCCAGCCAAATCCCGGGACAGAGCTATGGCTACACCTTC
CASQIPGQSYGYTF
>.|TRBJ2-3|.|TRBV7-2
TGTGCCAGCAGCCATACTAGTTCTAGTACAGATGCGCAGTATTTT
CASSHTSSSTDAQYF
>.|TRBJ1-1|many|TRBV3-1
TGTGCCAGCAGCCAAGTGAGGACAGAAGCTTTCTTT
CASSQVRTEAFF
>.|TRBJ2-2|.|TRBV6-2/TRBV6-3
TGTGCCAGCAGTTACTCGGGCGGGGCCGGGGAGCTGTTTTTT
CASSYSGGAGELFF
>TRBD2|TRBJ2-7|.|TRBV29-1
TGCAGCGTTGAGGCTAGCGGGAGGACTTACGAGCAGTACTTC
CSVEASGRTYEQYF
>TRBD1|TRBJ2-7|many|TRBV7-6
TGTGCCAGCAGCGAGGGACAGTCCACCTACGAGCAGTACTTC
CASSEGQSTYEQYF
>.|TRBJ1-4|many|TRBV6-1
TGTGCCAGCAGTGAACTAGGTGAAAAACTGTTTTTT
CASSELGEKLFF
>TRBD2|TRBJ2-1|.|TRBV11-3
TGTGCCAGCAGCTTGGGAGGGCAGACCCAGTTCTTC
CASSLGGQTQFF
>TRBD2|TRBJ2-1|many|TRBV7-7
TGTGCTAGCAGCTTAGGACGGGGGGTACCTGACAATGAGCAGTTCTTC
CASSLGRGVPDNEQFF
>.|TRBJ1-2|many|TRBV28
TGTGCCAGCACAGGGGTATGGGGCTATGGCTACACCTTC
CASTGVWGYGYTF
>.|TRBJ1-1|.|TRBV29-1
TGCAGCGTTGAAGCAGGGTTCGGCACTGAAGCTTTCTTT
CSVEAGFGTEAFF
>.|TRBJ2-7|.|TRBV7-8
TGTGCCAGCAGCCAAGGGGGAACCAACTACGAGCAGTACTTC
CASSQGGTNYEQYF
>TRBD1|TRBJ2-5|.|TRBV11-1
TGTGCCAGCACCAGCCGGGACAGGGCGCAAGAGACCCAGTACTTC
CASTSRDRAQETQYF
>.|TRBJ2-1|.|TRBV3-1
TGTGCCAGCAGCCAAGTGACGCGGCAGTTCTTC
CASSQVTRQFF
>.|TRBJ1-2|.|TRBV1
TGCACCAGCAGCCGGAGAGGACAGTTCAACTATGGCTACACCTTC
CTSSRRGQFNYGYTF
>.|TRBJ2-7|.|TRBV7-2
TGTGCCAGCAGCTTATGGGGCAATGGAATGGACGAGCAGTACTTC
CASSLWGNGMDEQYF
>TRBD1|TRBJ1-5|.|TRBV2
TGTGCCATTAGGACAGGAGGTAGGAATCAGCCCCAGCATTTT
CAIRTGGRNQPQHF
>TRBD2|TRBJ2-3|many|TRBV6-2/TRBV6-3
TGTGCCAGCAGTTACAATAGCGGGGCTCCCGATCCCGGAGATACGCAGTATTTT
CASSYNSGAPDPGDTQYF
>.|TRBJ1-1|few|TRBV20-1
TGCAGTGCTACGAGAGAGCAGAGGGCTTTCTTT
CSATREQRAFF
>TRBD2|TRBJ2-3|.|TRBV11-3
TGTGCCAGCAACGCGGGGGGGACCACAGATATGCAGTATTTT
CASNAGGTTDMQYF
>.|TRBJ2-5|many|TRBV18
TGTGCCAGCTCACCTCGCCAAGAGACCCAGTACTTC
CASSPRQETQYF
>.|TRBJ1-1|few|TRBV29-1
TGCAGCGTAGGGGTCCAGAACACTGAAGCTTTCTTT
CSVGVQNTEAFF
>.|TRBJ2-6|.|TRBV27
TGTGCCAGCAGTTTCCGATTCCAGGGTGCAGGGGCCAACGTCCTGACTTTC
CASSFRFQGAGANVLTF
>.|TRBJ1-6|few|TRBV19
TGTGCCAGCCAGTATGTGGTGAATTCACCCCTCCACTTT
CASQYVVNSPLHF
>.|TRBJ1-4|.|TRBV6-6
TGTGCCAGCAGTTACTGGACAACTAATGAAAAACTGTTTTTT
CASSYWTTNEKLFF
>.|TRBJ2-1|.|TRBV11-2
TGTGCCAGCAGCCGACGGTTTAGTTATGAGCAGTTCTTC
CASSRRFSYEQFF